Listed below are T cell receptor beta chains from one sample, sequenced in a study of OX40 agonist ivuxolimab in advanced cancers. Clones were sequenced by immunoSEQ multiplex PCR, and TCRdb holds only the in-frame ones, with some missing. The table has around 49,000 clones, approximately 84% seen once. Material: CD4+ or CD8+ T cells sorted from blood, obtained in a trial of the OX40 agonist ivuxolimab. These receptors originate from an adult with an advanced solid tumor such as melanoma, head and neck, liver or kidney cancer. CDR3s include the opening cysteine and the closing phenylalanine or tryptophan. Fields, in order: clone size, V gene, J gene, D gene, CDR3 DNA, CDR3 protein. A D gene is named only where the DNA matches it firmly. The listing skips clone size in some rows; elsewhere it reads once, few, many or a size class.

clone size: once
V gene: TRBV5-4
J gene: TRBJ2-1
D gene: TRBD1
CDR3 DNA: TGTGCCAGCAGCTTGGAACAGGGGGGCTACAATGAGCAGTTCTTC
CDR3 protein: CASSLEQGGYNEQFF

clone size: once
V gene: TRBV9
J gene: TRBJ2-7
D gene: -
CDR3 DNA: TGTGCCAGCAGCTCATTTCGGGGCCCCGGATCCCCCTACGAGCAGTACTTC
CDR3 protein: CASSSFRGPGSPYEQYF

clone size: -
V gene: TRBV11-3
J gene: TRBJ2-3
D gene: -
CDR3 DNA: TGTGCCAGCAGCTTACCGGGGGAGTACACAGATACGCAGTATTTT
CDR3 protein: CASSLPGEYTDTQYF

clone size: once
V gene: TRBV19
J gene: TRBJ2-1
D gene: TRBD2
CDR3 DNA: TGTGCCAGTAGTGAGGGACTAGCGGACTACAATGAGCAGTTCTTC
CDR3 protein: CASSEGLADYNEQFF

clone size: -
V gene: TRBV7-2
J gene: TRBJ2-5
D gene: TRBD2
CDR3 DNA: TGTGCCAGCAGCTTAGTTCGGGGGTGGGGGGGGACCCAGTACTTC
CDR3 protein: CASSLVRGWGGTQYF

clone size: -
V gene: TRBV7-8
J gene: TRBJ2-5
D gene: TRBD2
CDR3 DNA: TGTGCCAGCAGCTACGGACTAGCGGGGGGGCAAGAGACCCAGTACTTC
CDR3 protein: CASSYGLAGGQETQYF

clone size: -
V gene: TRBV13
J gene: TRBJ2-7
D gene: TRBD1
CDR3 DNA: TGTGCCAGCAGCTCGACAGGGGGCGCCTACGAGCAGTACTTC
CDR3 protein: CASSSTGGAYEQYF

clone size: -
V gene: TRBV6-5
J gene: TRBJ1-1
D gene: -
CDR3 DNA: TGTGCCAGCAGTTACGCTAAGAGGGCTGAAGCTTTCTTT
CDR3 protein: CASSYAKRAEAFF

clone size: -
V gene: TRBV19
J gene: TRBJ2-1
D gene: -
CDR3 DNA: TGTGCCAGTAGTATACCCCCGGGCAGCCTCTCCTACAATGAGCAGTTCTTC
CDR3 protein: CASSIPPGSLSYNEQFF

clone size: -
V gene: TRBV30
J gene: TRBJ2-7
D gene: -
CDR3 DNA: TGTGCCTGGAGTGTGGGAGGGGGGGCCCCTTCCTACGAGCAGTACTTC
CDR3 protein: CAWSVGGGAPSYEQYF

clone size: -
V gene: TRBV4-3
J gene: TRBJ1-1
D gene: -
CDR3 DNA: TGCGCCAGCAGCCAAGATATAGGGGTGATCACTGAAGCTTTCTTT
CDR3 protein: CASSQDIGVITEAFF

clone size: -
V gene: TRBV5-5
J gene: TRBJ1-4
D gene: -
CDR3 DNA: TGTGCCAGCAGCCACGCAGGGGATCGGAGGAAACTGTTTTTT
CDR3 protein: CASSHAGDRRKLFF

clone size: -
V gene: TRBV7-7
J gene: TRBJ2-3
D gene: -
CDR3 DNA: TGTGCCAGCAGCTTAGAACTAACTAGCACAGATACGCAGTATTTT
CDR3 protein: CASSLELTSTDTQYF

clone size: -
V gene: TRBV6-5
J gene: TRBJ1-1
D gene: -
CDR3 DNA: TGTGCCAGCAGTTACGCTCCGTGGGGGGGCCCTGAAGCTTTCTTT
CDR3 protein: CASSYAPWGGPEAFF

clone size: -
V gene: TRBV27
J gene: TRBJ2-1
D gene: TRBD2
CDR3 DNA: TGTGCCAGCAGTCCTGGACTAGCGGGAGTACAATTCTTC
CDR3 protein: CASSPGLAGVQFF

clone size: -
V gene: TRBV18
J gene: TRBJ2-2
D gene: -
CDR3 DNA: TGTGCCAGCTCACCACCGGTGACCACCGGGGAGCTGTTTTTT
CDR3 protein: CASSPPVTTGELFF

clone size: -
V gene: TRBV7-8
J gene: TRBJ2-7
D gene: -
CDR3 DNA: TGTGCCAGCAGCTTCGCCCCTGGGTACGAGCAGTACTTC
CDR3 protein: CASSFAPGYEQYF

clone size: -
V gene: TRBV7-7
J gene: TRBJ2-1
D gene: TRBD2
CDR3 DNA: TGTGCCAGCAGGAACCTAGCGGGAGCGGTCAATGAGCAGTTCTTC
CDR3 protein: CASRNLAGAVNEQFF

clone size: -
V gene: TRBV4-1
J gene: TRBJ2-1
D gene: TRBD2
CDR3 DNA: TGCGCCAGCAGCCAAGACCCGGGACTAGCGGGGTACAATGAGCAGTTCTTC
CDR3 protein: CASSQDPGLAGYNEQFF

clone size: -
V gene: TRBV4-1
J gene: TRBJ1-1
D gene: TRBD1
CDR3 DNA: TGCGCCAGCAGCCAAGGACAGGGACGCACTGAAGCTTTCTTT
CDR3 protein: CASSQGQGRTEAFF

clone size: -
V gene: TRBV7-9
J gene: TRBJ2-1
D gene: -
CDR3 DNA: TGTGCCAGCAGTTACCGGGACGGAGCCTACAATGAGCAGTTCTTC
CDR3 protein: CASSYRDGAYNEQFF

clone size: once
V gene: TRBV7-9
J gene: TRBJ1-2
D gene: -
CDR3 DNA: TGTGCCAGCAGCTTACAGGGGCGGTATGGCTACACCTTC
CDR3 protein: CASSLQGRYGYTF

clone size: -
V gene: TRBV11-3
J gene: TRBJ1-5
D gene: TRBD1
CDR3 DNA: TGTGCCAGCAGCTTAGATCGACAGGGGCAAGGGAATCAGCCCCAGCATTTT
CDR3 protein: CASSLDRQGQGNQPQHF

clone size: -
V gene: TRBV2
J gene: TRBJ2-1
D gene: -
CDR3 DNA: TGTGCCAGCAGTGAGGTGGCAGGGAACAATGAGCAGTTCTTC
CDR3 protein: CASSEVAGNNEQFF

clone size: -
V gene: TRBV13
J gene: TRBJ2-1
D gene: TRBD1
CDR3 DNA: TGTGCCAGCAGCGGGACGGGGACAGGGGACAATGAGCAGTTCTTC
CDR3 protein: CASSGTGTGDNEQFF

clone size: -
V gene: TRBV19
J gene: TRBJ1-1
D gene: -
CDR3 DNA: TGTGCCAGTAGTATGTTCGGGCCAAACACTGAAGCTTTCTTT
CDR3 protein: CASSMFGPNTEAFF

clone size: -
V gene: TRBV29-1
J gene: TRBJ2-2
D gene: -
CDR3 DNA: TGCAGCGTTGAAGATCAGGAGGGCACCGGGGAGCTGTTTTTT
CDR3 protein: CSVEDQEGTGELFF

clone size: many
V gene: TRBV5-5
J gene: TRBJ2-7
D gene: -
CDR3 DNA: TGTGCCAGCAGCTACGACAGACCATCCTACGAGCAGTACTTC
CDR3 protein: CASSYDRPSYEQYF

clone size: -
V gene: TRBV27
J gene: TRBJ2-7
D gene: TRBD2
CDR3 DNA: TGTGCCAGCAGTTTAGCGGGAGGGTTCTACGAGCAGTACTTC
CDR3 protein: CASSLAGGFYEQYF

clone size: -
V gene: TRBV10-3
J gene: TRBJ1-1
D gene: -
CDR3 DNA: TGTGCCATCAGTGAGACGGGGGACACTGAAGCTTTCTTT
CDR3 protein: CAISETGDTEAFF

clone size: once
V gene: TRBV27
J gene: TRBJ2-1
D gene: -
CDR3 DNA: TGTGCCAGCAGTCTCAGGGGGGTCTACTACAATGAGCAGTTCTTC
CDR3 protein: CASSLRGVYYNEQFF

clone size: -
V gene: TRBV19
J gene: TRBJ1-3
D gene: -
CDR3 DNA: TGTGCCAGTAGTATGGGGCAGTTCCTGAGCTCTGGAAACACCATATATTTT
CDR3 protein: CASSMGQFLSSGNTIYF

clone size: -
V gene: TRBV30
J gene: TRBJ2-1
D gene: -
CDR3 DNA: TGTGCCTGGAGTGTATGGTCCGGGCCGGGTAATGAGCAGTTCTTC
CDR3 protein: CAWSVWSGPGNEQFF

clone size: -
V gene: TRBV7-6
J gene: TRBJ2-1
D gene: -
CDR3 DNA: TGTGCCAGCAGCCTTGACCCCGCGAATGAGCAGTTCTTC
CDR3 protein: CASSLDPANEQFF

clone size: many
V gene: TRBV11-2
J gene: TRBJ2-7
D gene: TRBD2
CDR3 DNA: TGTGCCAGCAGCTTAGGACTAGCGGTCTACGAGCAGTACTTC
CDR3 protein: CASSLGLAVYEQYF

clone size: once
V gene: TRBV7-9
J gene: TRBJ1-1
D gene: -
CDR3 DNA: TGTGCCAGCAGCCCCGGGAGGCTTATGGTCACTGAAGCTTTCTTT
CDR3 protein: CASSPGRLMVTEAFF

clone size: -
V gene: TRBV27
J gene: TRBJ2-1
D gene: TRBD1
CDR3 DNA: TGTGCCAGCAGTCCAAACCCCCGGGACAGGGGATACAATGAGCAGTTCTTC
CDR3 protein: CASSPNPRDRGYNEQFF

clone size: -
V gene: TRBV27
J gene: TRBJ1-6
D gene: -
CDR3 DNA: TGTGCCAGCAGTTTATATGCTTCTTCACCCCTCCACTTT
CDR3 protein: CASSLYASSPLHF

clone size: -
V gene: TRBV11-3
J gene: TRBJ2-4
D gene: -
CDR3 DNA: TGTGCCAGCAGCTACCGGACAGACAAAAACATTCAGTACTTC
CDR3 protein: CASSYRTDKNIQYF

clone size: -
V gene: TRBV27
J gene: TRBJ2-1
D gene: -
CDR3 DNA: TGTGCCAGCAGTTTATCCCCCGGGAATGAGCAGTTCTTC
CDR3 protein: CASSLSPGNEQFF

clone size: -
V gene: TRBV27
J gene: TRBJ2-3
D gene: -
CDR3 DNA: TGTGCCAGCAGTGCACCAAGCCGGGCGGATACGCAGTATTTT
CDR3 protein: CASSAPSRADTQYF

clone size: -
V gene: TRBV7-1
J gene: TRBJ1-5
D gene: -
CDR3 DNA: TGTGCCAGCAGCTCATCGGGGATGAATAGCAATCAGCCCCAGCATTTT
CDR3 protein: CASSSSGMNSNQPQHF

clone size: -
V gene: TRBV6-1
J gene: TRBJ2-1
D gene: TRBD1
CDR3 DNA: TGTGCCAGCAGTGGTGGGACAGGGGTCTACAATGAGCAGTTCTTC
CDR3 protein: CASSGGTGVYNEQFF

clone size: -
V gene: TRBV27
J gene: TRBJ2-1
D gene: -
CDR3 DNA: TGTGCCAGCAGTTTAATACCACTAGCAGACTCCTACAATGAGCAGTTCTTC
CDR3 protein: CASSLIPLADSYNEQFF

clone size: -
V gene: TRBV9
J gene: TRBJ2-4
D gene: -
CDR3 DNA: TGTGCCAGCAGCGTAGGTCGCGGCGGTGAGGATCGGCGGTACTTC
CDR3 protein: CASSVGRGGEDRRYF

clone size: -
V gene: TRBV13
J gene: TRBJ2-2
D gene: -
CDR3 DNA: TGTGCCAGCAGCTCCGGGGGCCCCCCCGGGGAGCTGTTTTTT
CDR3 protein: CASSSGGPPGELFF

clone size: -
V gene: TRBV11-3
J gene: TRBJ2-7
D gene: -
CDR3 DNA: TGTGCCAGCAGCTTGATAGTATACGAGCAGTACTTC
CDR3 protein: CASSLIVYEQYF

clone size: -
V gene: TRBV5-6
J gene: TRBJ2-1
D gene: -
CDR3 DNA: TGTGCCAGCAGACTCATCCGGGGCGAGCAGTTCTTC
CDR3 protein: CASRLIRGEQFF

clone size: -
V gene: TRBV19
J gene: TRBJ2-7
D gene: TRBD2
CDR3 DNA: TGTGCCAGTAGTGATCTAGCGGGAGTGTACGAGCAGTACTTC
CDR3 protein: CASSDLAGVYEQYF

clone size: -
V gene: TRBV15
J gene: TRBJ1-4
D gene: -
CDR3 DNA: TGTGCCACCAGTCTTTCTCGCTTTACAACTAATGAAAAACTGTTTTTT
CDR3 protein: CATSLSRFTTNEKLFF

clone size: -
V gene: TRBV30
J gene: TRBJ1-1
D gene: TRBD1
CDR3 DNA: TGTGCCTGGCACGGGACAGGGGTGAACACTGAAGCTTTCTTT
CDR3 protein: CAWHGTGVNTEAFF

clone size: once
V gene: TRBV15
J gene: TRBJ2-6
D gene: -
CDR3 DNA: TGTGCCACCAGCAGAGATAGGTCTAACTCTGGGGCCAACGTCCTGACTTTC
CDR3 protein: CATSRDRSNSGANVLTF

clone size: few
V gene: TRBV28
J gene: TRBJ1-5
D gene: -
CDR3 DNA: TGTGCCAGCAGTTTTATCCAGAATAGCGGTAATCAGCCCCAGCATTTT
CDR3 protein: CASSFIQNSGNQPQHF

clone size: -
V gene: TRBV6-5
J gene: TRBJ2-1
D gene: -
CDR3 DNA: TGTGCCACAGATAGCGGACCTAACAATGAGCAGTTCTTC
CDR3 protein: CATDSGPNNEQFF

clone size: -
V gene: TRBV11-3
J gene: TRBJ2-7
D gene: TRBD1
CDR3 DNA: TGTGCCAGCAGCTTTCGACAGGGACCCTACGAGCAGTACTTC
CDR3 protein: CASSFRQGPYEQYF